This T cell receptor (beta chain) is from a study of T cells in localized non-small cell lung cancer. Study-wide points: In uninvolved adjacent lung, T cell clonality reached its highest value, exceeding tumor.

Clones were sequenced by immunoSEQ multiplex PCR, and TCRdb holds only the in-frame ones, with some missing. The sample holds about 72,000 clones; roughly 81% are singletons and the top ten take roughly 12%. Trimming cost V 2 bases and J 7 bases, with 17 bases left between them. The germline CDR1 and CDR2 sequences are LGHNT and FRNRAP. The CDR3 sequence is 15 residues long. With regard to this clone: As yet, its antigen is unknown.

The sequence derives from a female donor older than 55 with stage I lung adenocarcinoma. The sample here was peripheral blood, taken before any cancer treatment. The chain has TRBV12-5 and TRBJ1-2, with TRBD1 as a possible D gene (5 bases). In DNA, the CDR3 is TGTGCTAGTGGTTTGCCGCGGGGCGTAGGAGGTGGCTACACCTTC. This translates into CASGLPRGVGGGYTF.